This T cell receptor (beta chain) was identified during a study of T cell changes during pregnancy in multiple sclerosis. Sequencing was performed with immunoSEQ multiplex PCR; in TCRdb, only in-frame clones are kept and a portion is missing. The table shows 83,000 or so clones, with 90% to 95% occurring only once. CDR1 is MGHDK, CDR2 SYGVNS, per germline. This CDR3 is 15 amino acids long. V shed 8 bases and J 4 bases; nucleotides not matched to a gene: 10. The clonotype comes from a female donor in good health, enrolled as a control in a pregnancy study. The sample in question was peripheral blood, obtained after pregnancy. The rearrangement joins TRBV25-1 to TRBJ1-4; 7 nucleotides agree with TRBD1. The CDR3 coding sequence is TGTGCCAGCGGGGTGAGGACAGGATTTAATGAAAAACTGTTTTTT. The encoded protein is CASGVRTGFNEKLFF.